The sequence of this TCR beta chain was determined in a study of T cell clonotyping in hematopoietic cell transplantation. The study, taken as a whole, reports: Pathologically expanded recipient clonotypes increased progressively from day 30 to day 180 as diversity fell. No sorting was done, leaving CD4 and CD8 contributions mixed. Graft donor and pretransplant recipient Inverse Simpson Index values predicted broader posttransplant TCR diversity.

To note about this clone: Antigen unknown.

Trimming left V 4 bases short and J 2 bases short, with 3 bases between. The CDR3 consists of 12 residues. CDR1 is GTSNPN, CDR2 SVGIG, per germline (reference sequence). Sequencing used immunoSEQ multiplex PCR; TCRdb keeps in-frame clones, though not all of them. The sample yields about 43,000 clones, around 96% seen once. This clonotype was obtained from a man aged 25-40 years in good health. Some clones in this sample may be carry-over from other donors' samples. The V call is TRBV30, the J call TRBJ2-6; the D is unclear. Material for sequencing was peripheral blood mononuclear cells. The CDR3 DNA reads as TGTGCCTGGAATCCTGGGGCCAACGTCCTGACTTTC. Amino acid sequence: CAWNPGANVLTF.